The rows below give T cell receptor beta chains drawn from one sample of a study of blood T cell repertoires in COVID-19. Measured with immunoSEQ multiplex PCR; TCRdb has only the in-frame clones, and not every one. The sample contains some 150,000 clones, approximately 80% of which appear only once. Sequenced material: peripheral blood. The receptor set was obtained from a woman older than 75 with acute or convalescent COVID-19. The CDR3 runs from the conserved cysteine through the conserved F or W. The order of the fields is clone size, D gene, V gene, J gene, CDR3 protein, CDR3 DNA. The D gene is left open where the match is weak. Where a row states a size, it is once, few, many or the class of an expanded clone; other rows omit it.

clone size: .; D gene: .; V gene: TRBV6-5; J gene: TRBJ1-2; CDR3 protein: CASSYFLGGSNYGYTF; CDR3 DNA: TGTGCCAGCAGTTACTTTCTCGGGGGGTCTAACTATGGCTACACCTTC
clone size: many; D gene: TRBD1; V gene: TRBV11-1; J gene: TRBJ1-2; CDR3 protein: CASSPDRNYGYTF; CDR3 DNA: TGTGCCAGCAGCCCGGACAGGAACTATGGCTACACCTTC
clone size: .; D gene: TRBD1; V gene: TRBV19; J gene: TRBJ1-4; CDR3 protein: CASSETGGAEKLFF; CDR3 DNA: TGTGCCAGTAGTGAGACAGGGGGGGCTGAAAAACTGTTTTTT
clone size: .; D gene: .; V gene: TRBV7-3; J gene: TRBJ2-1; CDR3 protein: CANSRLEGNEQFF; CDR3 DNA: TGTGCCAACAGCCGACTAGAGGGCAATGAGCAGTTCTTC
clone size: .; D gene: TRBD2; V gene: TRBV3-1/TRBV3-2; J gene: TRBJ2-7; CDR3 protein: CASSQDRLEREGYEQYF; CDR3 DNA: TGTGCCAGCAGCCAAGATAGACTCGAGCGGGAGGGCTACGAGCAGTACTTC
clone size: .; D gene: .; V gene: TRBV6-5; J gene: TRBJ1-1; CDR3 protein: CASRPGRNTEAFF; CDR3 DNA: TGTGCCAGCAGACCCGGGAGGAACACTGAAGCTTTCTTT
clone size: .; D gene: TRBD1; V gene: TRBV5-1; J gene: TRBJ2-5; CDR3 protein: CASSFGQGARETQYF; CDR3 DNA: TGCGCCAGCAGCTTTGGACAGGGGGCGAGGGAGACCCAGTACTTC
clone size: .; D gene: TRBD2; V gene: TRBV9; J gene: TRBJ2-1; CDR3 protein: CASSPGGLAGDEQFF; CDR3 DNA: TGTGCCAGCAGCCCGGGAGGACTAGCGGGAGATGAGCAGTTCTTC
clone size: .; D gene: .; V gene: TRBV9; J gene: TRBJ1-2; CDR3 protein: CASSVAPRGGYTF; CDR3 DNA: TGTGCCAGCAGCGTAGCCCCCAGGGGCGGCTACACCTTC
clone size: .; D gene: TRBD1; V gene: TRBV11-2; J gene: TRBJ2-7; CDR3 protein: CASSQGRGEQYF; CDR3 DNA: TGTGCCAGCAGCCAAGGCAGGGGGGAGCAGTACTTC
clone size: .; D gene: .; V gene: TRBV27; J gene: TRBJ1-1; CDR3 protein: CASSPRQLPNTEAFF; CDR3 DNA: TGTGCCAGCAGTCCGCGACAGTTGCCGAACACTGAAGCTTTCTTT
clone size: .; D gene: .; V gene: TRBV12-3/TRBV12-4; J gene: TRBJ1-1; CDR3 protein: CASSLNEGREAFF; CDR3 DNA: TGTGCCAGCAGCCTCAACGAGGGCCGGGAAGCTTTCTTT
clone size: .; D gene: .; V gene: TRBV6-5; J gene: TRBJ1-2; CDR3 protein: CASSFQGGYGYTF; CDR3 DNA: TGTGCCAGCAGTTTTCAAGGGGGCTATGGCTACACCTTC
clone size: .; D gene: TRBD1; V gene: TRBV10-2; J gene: TRBJ2-5; CDR3 protein: CASKGDPPGGQETQYF; CDR3 DNA: TGCGCCAGCAAAGGTGACCCCCCAGGGGGACAAGAGACCCAGTACTTC
clone size: .; D gene: .; V gene: TRBV5-4; J gene: TRBJ2-5; CDR3 protein: CASSLRLMSQETQYF; CDR3 DNA: TGTGCCAGCAGCTTACGACTTATGTCCCAAGAGACCCAGTACTTC
clone size: .; D gene: .; V gene: TRBV5-1; J gene: TRBJ1-3; CDR3 protein: CASSLIGDSGNTIYF; CDR3 DNA: TGCGCCAGCAGCTTGATAGGTGACTCGGGAAACACCATATATTTT
clone size: .; D gene: TRBD2; V gene: TRBV2; J gene: TRBJ2-2; CDR3 protein: CASRTGLGNTGELFF; CDR3 DNA: TGTGCCAGCAGAACGGGACTAGGGAACACCGGGGAGCTGTTTTTT
clone size: many; D gene: .; V gene: TRBV2; J gene: TRBJ2-2; CDR3 protein: CASSVGGFPGELFF; CDR3 DNA: TGTGCCAGCAGTGTTGGGGGCTTTCCCGGGGAGCTGTTTTTT
clone size: .; D gene: .; V gene: TRBV7-3; J gene: TRBJ2-2; CDR3 protein: CASSSGVASTGELFF; CDR3 DNA: TGTGCCAGCAGTTCCGGGGTAGCCAGCACCGGGGAGCTGTTTTTT
clone size: once; D gene: TRBD1; V gene: TRBV19; J gene: TRBJ1-1; CDR3 protein: CASRSRGTGGTEAFF; CDR3 DNA: TGTGCCAGTAGATCCCGCGGGACAGGGGGCACTGAAGCTTTCTTT
clone size: .; D gene: TRBD2; V gene: TRBV6-5; J gene: TRBJ2-3; CDR3 protein: CASRGLAGVGDTQYF; CDR3 DNA: TGTGCCAGCAGAGGACTAGCGGGAGTTGGAGATACGCAGTATTTT
clone size: .; D gene: .; V gene: TRBV11-2; J gene: TRBJ2-7; CDR3 protein: CASSWRDSLSVPSYEQYF; CDR3 DNA: TGTGCCAGCAGCTGGCGGGACAGCCTTTCTGTACCATCGTACGAGCAGTACTTC
clone size: .; D gene: .; V gene: TRBV4-2; J gene: TRBJ1-2; CDR3 protein: CASSQDLTRGYTF; CDR3 DNA: TGTGCCAGCAGCCAAGATCTAACGCGGGGCTACACCTTC
clone size: once; D gene: TRBD1; V gene: TRBV5-1; J gene: TRBJ1-1; CDR3 protein: CASSLRGDRATEAFF; CDR3 DNA: TGCGCCAGCAGCTTGCGGGGAGACAGGGCCACTGAAGCTTTCTTT
clone size: .; D gene: TRBD1; V gene: TRBV5-4; J gene: TRBJ2-1; CDR3 protein: CASSTGDSVSYNEQFF; CDR3 DNA: TGTGCCAGCAGCACAGGGGACAGTGTCTCCTACAATGAGCAGTTCTTC
clone size: .; D gene: .; V gene: TRBV19; J gene: TRBJ2-7; CDR3 protein: CASSRDTLYEQYF; CDR3 DNA: TGTGCCAGTAGTCGGGACACCCTCTACGAGCAGTACTTC
clone size: .; D gene: TRBD1; V gene: TRBV5-1; J gene: TRBJ2-2; CDR3 protein: CASSLEGGETGELFF; CDR3 DNA: TGCGCCAGCAGCTTGGAAGGGGGCGAAACCGGGGAGCTGTTTTTT
clone size: .; D gene: .; V gene: TRBV7-9; J gene: TRBJ2-5; CDR3 protein: CASSLNTQETQYF; CDR3 DNA: TGTGCCAGCAGCTTAAACACCCAAGAGACCCAGTACTTC
clone size: once; D gene: TRBD1; V gene: TRBV3-1/TRBV3-2; J gene: TRBJ1-6; CDR3 protein: CASSPGQGAGRNSPLHF; CDR3 DNA: TGTGCCAGCAGCCCCGGACAGGGGGCGGGAAGGAATTCACCCCTCCACTTT
clone size: .; D gene: .; V gene: TRBV7-9; J gene: TRBJ1-1; CDR3 protein: CASSLLSGDTEAFF; CDR3 DNA: TGTGCCAGCAGCTTACTTTCAGGGGACACTGAAGCTTTCTTT
clone size: .; D gene: TRBD1; V gene: TRBV19; J gene: TRBJ1-1; CDR3 protein: CASQTGGPLTEAFF; CDR3 DNA: TGTGCCAGTCAGACAGGGGGCCCATTGACTGAAGCTTTCTTT
clone size: .; D gene: .; V gene: TRBV5-6; J gene: TRBJ1-1; CDR3 protein: CASSLGGGTEAFF; CDR3 DNA: TGTGCCAGCAGCTTGGGGGGAGGGACTGAAGCTTTCTTT
clone size: .; D gene: .; V gene: TRBV28; J gene: TRBJ1-6; CDR3 protein: CASSTRQNNSPLHF; CDR3 DNA: TGTGCCAGCAGTACCCGACAGAATAATTCACCCCTCCACTTT